The sequence of this T cell receptor (beta chain) was determined in a study of Graves' ophthalmopathy and Graves' hyperthyroidism. Study outcomes and limitations: A 13-signature model separated ophthalmopathy from stable hyperthyroidism, about 90% sensitivity, about 81% specificity.

Ends included, the CDR3 has 14 residues. Per the germline V gene, CDR1 is SGHAT and CDR2 is FQDESV (reference sequence). TCR beta CDR3 regions were amplified from RNA transcripts. Amplification began with first-round RT-PCR using HTBI primers, then second-round multiplex PCR was performed. TCRdb re-called the multiplex PCR reads with MiXCR, one entry per CDR3 protein. The data show some 250,000 distinct CDR3 sequences, around 45% seen once. Other autoimmune disease, uncontrolled infection, pregnancy and lactation led to exclusion. Remarks on this clonotype: Its specificity is unknown. Since the CDR3 does not end with the conserved phenylalanine or tryptophan, this likely comes from a read error. The DNA is omitted, as the CDR3 cannot be located on it reliably, and the CDR3 follows TCRdb's listing.

The sequenced material came from peripheral blood. The gene calls are TRBV11-1 and TRBJ1-4; the listed D gene, TRBD1, was not tested against the DNA. This sequence was found in an adult man with Graves' ophthalmopathy. This chain's CDR3 is CASSLAGQVEGPGY.